This TCR beta chain was identified in a study of early T cells in non-severe SARS-CoV-2 infection. TCRdb called the 5' RACE reads again in MiXCR, with one record for every CDR3 protein. The sample yields approximately 29,000 distinct CDR3 sequences, roughly 7% seen once. Whole-study findings and limits: VDJdb matching skewed toward anti-spike CD8 responses, missing private and CD4 specificities.

In regard to this clonotype: What it binds is not known.

The germline CDR1 and CDR2 sequences are MDHEN and SYDVKM. J lost 5 bases, V lost 3 bases, and 4 bases had no gene match. CDR3 size: 14 residues. The genes are TRBV28 and TRBJ2-3, with 8 bases aligning to TRBD2. The material sequenced was whole blood. The TCR sequence derives from an adult who was a healthcare worker with PCR-confirmed SARS-CoV-2 infection or an uninfected control (not recorded which). The CDR3 nucleotides are TGTGCCAGCAGTTTTAGCGGGACGGGAGATACGCAGTATTTT. This sequence encodes CASSFSGTGDTQYF.